The 27 T cell receptor beta chains presented below share a single source sample, sequenced in a study of spatial heterogeneity in lung cancer. Findings and limits, study-wide: Expanded intratumoral alpha and beta TCR counts tracked tumor mutation counts.

Their target antigens are unknown. Indicated time point: sample taken at primary tumor resection. A single record per CDR3 protein comes from TCRdb applying MiXCR to the 5' RACE reads. Seen here are about 18,000 distinct CDR3 sequences, 8.5% to 10% observed once, and the top ten hold less than 25%. Specimen: lung tumor tissue, collected at surgery. These receptors all come from a female donor with early-stage non-small cell lung cancer.

Turning to this clonotype: Within a library made for alpha chains, this beta chain is off target, and its count is uninformative. CDR3 DNA sequence: TGTGCCAGTTCGACTAGCGCGGACAAAAACATTCAGTACTTC. Amino acid sequence: CASSTSADKNIQYF. The V call is TRBV12-3 or TRBV12-4, the J call TRBJ2-4, with 8 bases that match TRBD2. The CDR3 is 14 residues long. V shed 9 bases and J 3 bases; nucleotides not matched to a gene: 7.

By sample fraction, this clonotype is medium-sized. The library was built for alpha chains, so this beta chain is an off-target read and its size means little. The rearrangement links TRBV28 to TRBJ2-5; 9 bases map to TRBD2. The CDR3 is 14 amino acids. Germline loops: CDR1 MDHEN, CDR2 SYDVKM. Losses at the gene ends were 7 bases for V and 5 bases for J; bases not matched to a gene: 8. Here the CDR3 reads CASTVAGAGETQYF. The CDR3 DNA reads TGTGCCAGCACCGTAGCGGGGGCCGGGGAGACCCAGTACTTC.

This clonotype has just a few counts. This beta chain is an off-target read within a library intended for alpha chains, so its frequency means little. The chain has TRBV29-1 and TRBJ2-7; D unclear. This CDR3 has 12 amino acids. Germline V CDR1 and CDR2: SQVTM, ANQGSEA. V lost 4 bases and J 0 bases, leaving 7 bases between the germline ends. For the CDR3, the DNA is TGCAGCGTTGCACAGAGCTCCTACGAGCAGTACTTC. Protein: CSVAQSSYEQYF.

As regards this clonotype: This beta chain was picked up by a library intended for alpha chains and is off target, so its count carries little meaning. This rearrangement joins TRBV20-1 to TRBJ2-1; a weak D match, TRBD2 (6 bases). Trimming pared 2 bases from V and 9 bases from J, leaving 14 bases between. There are 13 residues in the CDR3. Germline assignment: CDR1 DFQATT and CDR2 SNEGSKA (reference sequence). The CDR3 is CSARLGGTAEQFF. The CDR3 nucleotides read TGCAGTGCTAGATTGGGGGGAACGGCTGAGCAGTTCTTC.

A note on this clonotype: A library made for alpha chains picked up this beta chain off target, so its size means little. V usage is TRBV2 and J usage is TRBJ1-1, with 8 bases aligning to TRBD1. The CDR3 runs 14 residues. Germline CDR1 reads SNHLY; CDR2 reads FYNNEI. The ends lost 6 bases at V and 4 bases at J; junction bases unmatched: 7. CDR3 in DNA: TGTGCCAGCAGAAGACAGGGGAGAGGCACTGAAGCTTTCTTT. Its protein is CASRRQGRGTEAFF.

Concerning this clonotype: Because this beta chain is a stray read in a library intended to capture alpha chains, its abundance should not be given much weight. The V call is TRBV27, the J call TRBJ2-2; 11 bases are shared with TRBD1. After removal of 7 bases from V and 6 bases from J, the junction contained 10 bases not matched to a gene. Germline CDR1 is MNHEY and CDR2 is SMNVEV (reference sequence). The CDR3 runs to 16 residues. CDR3 amino acids: CASTGTGGILAGELFF. The CDR3 DNA reads as TGTGCCAGCACTGGGACAGGGGGAATTCTTGCCGGGGAGCTGTTTTTT.

A remark on this clonotype: The junction departs from germline at one end; a sequencing error may be responsible. This beta chain appears as a stray read in a library generated for alpha chains; its size is not informative. V and J are TRBV20-1 and TRBJ2-3; the D gene is possibly TRBD2 (6 bases). Looked up from germline, CDR1 is DFQATT and CDR2 is SNEGSKA (reference sequence). The CDR3 runs 14 residues. The CDR3: CSVRPGTGTDTQYF. CDR3 sequence (DNA): TGCAGTGTTAGACCCGGGACTGGGACAGATACGCAGTATTTT.

This clonotype was observed many times. This beta chain is an unintended read in a library built for alpha chains; its size means little. The rearrangement joins TRBV12-3 or TRBV12-4 to TRBJ1-1; no reliable D call. The CDR3 consists of 12 residues. V lost 1 base and J 4 bases, leaving 4 bases between the germline ends. The CDR3 DNA is TGTGCCAGCAGTTTAGAGGCCACTGAAGCTTTCTTT. Translation gives CASSLEATEAFF.

This clonotype was counted at least ten times. This beta chain is a stray read from a library made for alpha chains; its abundance is not meaningful. The V gene is TRBV12-3 or TRBV12-4, the J gene TRBJ1-5; tentative D call: TRBD1 (6 bases). The CDR3 consists of 16 residues. V was shortened by 3 bases and J by 3 bases, with 15 bases between the two germline ends. CDR3 amino acids: CASSLGQGISNQPQHF. CDR3 bases: TGTGCCAGCAGTTTGGGGCAGGGGATTTCCAATCAGCCCCAGCATTTT.

This clonotype appeared a few times. This beta chain represents an off-target read in a library built for alpha chains; its size is of limited meaning. The CDR3 sequence: CSARSPWLARNQETQYF. In nucleotides, the CDR3 is TGCAGTGCTAGATCCCCTTGGCTAGCGCGGAACCAAGAGACCCAGTACTTC. The rearrangement uses TRBV20-1 and TRBJ2-5; tentative D call: TRBD2 (6 bases). V was clipped by 2 bases and J by 0 bases, with 19 bases between them. Germline-derived CDR1 and CDR2 are DFQATT and SNEGSKA (reference sequence). The CDR3 runs to 17 residues.

This clonotype is deemed medium-sized. A library prepared for alpha chains yielded this beta chain as an off-target read; its size is of little meaning. The chain is built from TRBV27 and TRBJ1-3; tentatively, D is TRBD1 (5 bases). The germline V and J ends were trimmed by 5 bases and 0 bases, with 14 bases remaining between them. This CDR3 is 16 amino acids long. Germline CDR1 MNHEY, CDR2 SMNVEV (reference sequence). The CDR3 loop reads CASSPVWGNSGNTIYF. The CDR3 DNA reads TGTGCCAGCAGTCCCGTCTGGGGGAACTCTGGAAACACCATATATTTT.

This clonotype is deemed medium-sized (0.01 to 0.1%). Found in a library prepared for alpha chains, this beta chain is an off-target read, and its abundance has little meaning. The V gene is TRBV3-1, the J gene TRBJ1-5; D might be TRBD1 (5 bases). In germline, CDR1 is LGHDT, CDR2 YNNKEL (reference sequence). This CDR3 comprises 15 residues. Between the trimmed V and J ends, which lost 4 bases and 7 bases, there was a span of 17 bases. CDR3 sequence reads: CASSLSGGEGQPQHF. The CDR3, as DNA: TGTGCCAGCAGCCTCTCCGGGGGAGAGGGCCAGCCCCAGCATTTT.

Of note for this clonotype: In a library made to pick up alpha chains, this beta chain is a stray read with a size that means little. The chain couples TRBV12-5 to TRBJ1-1, with TRBD1 matching over 8 bases. After removal of 2 bases from V and 1 base from J, the junction contained 15 bases not matched to a gene. The germline gives CDR1 LGHNT, CDR2 FRNRAP. The CDR3 totals 19 residues. The chain's CDR3 is CASGLPNPPGQATNTEAFF. In DNA, the CDR3 is TGTGCTAGTGGTTTGCCGAATCCTCCGGGACAGGCGACGAACACTGAAGCTTTCTTT.

Comments on this clonotype: In a library made to pick up alpha chains, this beta chain is a stray read with a size that means little. The V call is TRBV3-1, the J call TRBJ1-6; D gene uncertain. Germline lookup yields CDR1 LGHDT and CDR2 YNNKEL (reference sequence). V was shortened by 0 bases and J by 0 bases, with 9 bases between the two germline ends. CDR3 length: 17 amino acids. The CDR3 bases are TGTGCCAGCAGCCAAGATATTGAAATCTCCTATAATTCACCCCTCCACTTT. This sequence encodes CASSQDIEISYNSPLHF.

By share of the sample, this clonotype is medium-sized. Found in a library prepared for alpha chains, this beta chain is an off-target read, and its abundance has little meaning. This chain links TRBV28 with TRBJ2-2; 12 positions agree with TRBD2. This CDR3 has 18 amino acids. V shed 5 bases, J shed 7 bases, and the junction held 14 bases outside the gene matches. Germline CDR1 is MDHEN and CDR2 is SYDVKM. The DNA for the CDR3 is TGTGCCAGCAGTCCACGGCTCTCTAGCGGGGGGGCGGACGGGGAGCTGTTTTTT. Translation gives CASSPRLSSGGADGELFF.

This clonotype was seen repeatedly, ten times or more. This beta chain is a stray read from a library made for alpha chains; its abundance is not meaningful. The chain links TRBV30 to TRBJ1-1, with D maybe TRBD1 (5 bases). V was pared by 0 bases and J by 3 bases, with 8 bases between. The CDR3 loop spans 13 amino acids. Germline V gives CDR1 GTSNPN, CDR2 SVGIG (reference sequence). CDR3 sequence reads: CAWSVGEHTEAFF. The CDR3 DNA follows: TGTGCCTGGAGTGTGGGGGAACACACTGAAGCTTTCTTT. The complete variable domain, with remaining parts taken from reference TRBV30 and TRBJ1-1, reads SQTIHQWPATLVQPVGSPLSLECTVEGTSNPNLYWYRQAAGRGLQLLFYSVGIGQISSEVPQNLSASRPQDRQFILSSKKLLLSDSGFYLCAWSVGEHTEAFFGQGTRLTVV.

Ten or more counts support this clonotype. The library was prepared for alpha chains; this beta chain is a stray read, so its frequency means little. The chain couples TRBV29-1 to TRBJ2-5, with TRBD2 as a possible D gene (6 bases). The V end lost 3 bases, the J end lost 0 bases, and 11 bases lay between the germline ends. Germline-derived CDR1 and CDR2 are SQVTM and ANQGSEA. The CDR3 is 14 residues long. This chain's CDR3 is CSVEWRRDQETQYF. The CDR3 DNA follows: TGCAGCGTTGAGTGGAGGAGGGACCAAGAGACCCAGTACTTC.

This clonotype was counted between two and nine times. The library was built for alpha chains, so this beta chain is an off-target read and its size means little. This chain links TRBV5-1 with TRBJ2-2; 7 nucleotides agree with TRBD1. This CDR3 spans 16 amino acids. Germline V CDR1 and CDR2: SGHRS, YFSETQ. The V and J ends lost 4 bases and 0 bases, in that order; junction bases with no gene match: 6. CDR3 sequence reads: CASSHRTGTNTGELFF. The CDR3 bases are TGCGCCAGCAGCCACCGGACAGGAACGAACACCGGGGAGCTGTTTTTT.

A remark on this clonotype: The library was built for alpha chains, so this beta chain is an off-target read and its size means little. V usage is TRBV4-2 and J usage is TRBJ2-7; 7 nucleotides agree with TRBD2. The CDR3 is 16 residues long. The V gene's germline CDR1 is LGHNA and CDR2 YNFKEQ. V gave up 0 bases and J gave up 6 bases; unmatched junction bases: 11. CDR3 amino acids: CASSQETAGVTGEQYF. Written as DNA, the CDR3 is TGTGCCAGCAGCCAAGAGACGGCGGGGGTCACCGGCGAGCAGTACTTC.

This clonotype was detected many times. Because the library targeted alpha chains, this beta chain is an off-target read whose size means little. The genes are TRBV5-6 and TRBJ2-4; 10 nucleotides match TRBD1. Germline CDR1 is SGHDT and CDR2 is YYEEEE. This CDR3 spans 16 amino acids. V was clipped by 0 bases and J by 8 bases; unmatched bases: 8. Here the CDR3 reads CASSLGYRDRGDIQYF. Written as DNA, the CDR3 is TGTGCCAGCAGCTTGGGCTACCGGGACAGGGGAGACATTCAGTACTTC.

This clonotype was detected a few times. The size of this beta chain means little, since it is a stray read in a library made for alpha chains. This sequence joins TRBV10-3 and TRBJ2-6, with 8 nucleotides matching TRBD1. The CDR3 is 18 residues long. Germline V gives CDR1 ENHRY, CDR2 SYGVKD. V shed 8 bases, J shed 0 bases, and the junction held 12 bases outside the gene matches. DNA of the CDR3: TGTGCCATCGACTCTGCCGGGACAGGAAACTCTGGGGCCAACGTCCTGACTTTC. As protein: CAIDSAGTGNSGANVLTF.

This clonotype is medium-sized. Because the library targeted alpha chains, this beta chain is an off-target read whose size means little. Here the CDR3 DNA reads TGTGCCAGCAGCCCAGCATGGGTTCTCACCCAAGAGACCCAGTACTTC. As protein: CASSPAWVLTQETQYF. The chain recombines TRBV7-6 with TRBJ2-5, with D unclear. V lost 5 bases, J lost 1 base, and 17 bases lay in between. From germline, CDR1 is SGHVS and CDR2 FNYEAQ. The CDR3 consists of 16 residues.

This clonotype showed up just a few times. Because the library targeted alpha chains, this beta chain is an off-target read whose size means little. The rearrangement uses TRBV20-1 and TRBJ2-1; 15 bases fit TRBD2. There are 15 residues in the CDR3. The J segment lost 2 bases and the V segment lost 6 bases, leaving 2 bases of the junction unmatched. Germline V gene lookup returns CDR1 DFQATT and CDR2 SNEGSKA (reference sequence). CDR3 in DNA: TGCAGTGCCAGGACTAGCGGGGGGGCCTACAATGAGCAGTTCTTC. This encodes CSARTSGGAYNEQFF.

Many counts were recorded for this clonotype. The library was designed around alpha chains, so this beta chain is a stray read whose abundance carries little weight. The chain employs TRBV29-1 and TRBJ2-7, with 7 bases identical to TRBD2. The germline V gene encodes CDR1 SQVTM and CDR2 ANQGSEA. The CDR3 runs to 13 residues. V gave up 1 base and J gave up 6 bases; unmatched junction bases: 6. CDR3 protein: CSVEGGLVSEQYF. CDR3 in DNA: TGCAGCGTTGAAGGAGGACTAGTCTCCGAGCAGTACTTC.

This clonotype was seen a few times. This beta chain lies outside the target of a library built for alpha chains; its clone size means little. This rearrangement joins TRBV11-2 to TRBJ2-5; no reliable D call. V lost 6 bases and J 5 bases, leaving 10 bases between the germline ends. This CDR3 region has 12 residues. Germline-derived CDR1 and CDR2 are SGHAT and FQNNGV. CDR3 sequence: CASSTIRETQYF. CDR3 nucleotide sequence: TGTGCCAGCAGTACCATCCGGGAGACCCAGTACTTC. Full variable domain (missing parts from reference TRBV11-2 and TRBJ2-5): EAGVAQSPRYKIIEKRQSVAFWCNPISGHATLYWYQQILGQGPKLLIQFQNNGVVDDSQLPKDRFSAERLKGVDSTLKIQPAKLEDSAVYLCASSTIRETQYFGPGTRLLVL.

There are many counts of this clonotype. Since the library was made to target alpha chains, this beta chain is a stray read and its abundance is not meaningful. As DNA, the CDR3 is TGTGCCAGCAGTTTAAATCTCCAGGGAGGAGAGACCCAGTACTTC. Protein sequence: CASSLNLQGGETQYF. The gene calls are TRBV12-3 or TRBV12-4 and TRBJ2-5, with D perhaps matching TRBD2 (6 bases). V lost 2 bases, J lost 4 bases, and 14 bases lay in between. CDR3 size: 15 residues.

By sample fraction, this clonotype is medium-sized. The library was prepared for alpha chains; this beta chain is a stray read, so its frequency means little. The V gene is TRBV5-1, the J gene TRBJ2-1; D unclear. Germline V lookup: CDR1 SGHRS, CDR2 YFSETQ. The CDR3 is 13 residues long. V was shortened by 1 base and J by 5 bases, with 7 bases between the two germline ends. The CDR3 nucleotides read TGCGCCAGCAGCTTGAGCACCCACAATGAGCAGTTCTTC. It yields the protein CASSLSTHNEQFF.